One and the same sample provided the 2 T cell receptor beta chains below, sequenced in a study of cytomegalovirus exposure and HLA in healthy donors. Primers: 60 Vbeta forward and 13 Jbeta reverse. The data were produced by immunoSEQ multiplex PCR, yet TCRdb's version contains in-frame clones alone and is incomplete. The sample has about 140,000 clones; about 74% are singletons. Sequenced material: PBMCs. The receptors were sampled from a woman aged 45-59 years in good health and CMV-seronegative.

This sequence joins TRBV5-1 and TRBJ2-1, with TRBD2 matching 7 bases. The germline V gene encodes CDR1 SGHRS and CDR2 YFSETQ. There are 15 residues in the CDR3. The junction had 1 base not matched to a gene; V was cut back by 1 base and J by 0 bases. This CDR3 reads CASSLTGGSYNEQFF. In DNA form, the CDR3 reads TGCGCCAGCAGCTTGACGGGGGGCTCCTACAATGAGCAGTTCTTC.

The genes are TRBV9 and TRBJ2-5, with a tentative D call TRBD1 (6 bases). This CDR3 spans 14 amino acids. Germline V gene lookup returns CDR1 SGDLS and CDR2 YYNGEE. V was pared by 0 bases and J by 3 bases, with 9 bases between. The CDR3 region is CASSVGQVEETQYF. The CDR3 DNA follows: TGTGCCAGCAGCGTAGGACAGGTTGAAGAGACCCAGTACTTC. Full variable domain (remainder filled in from reference TRBV9 and TRBJ2-5): DSGVTQTPKHLITATGQRVTLRCSPRSGDLSVYWYQQSLDQGLQFLIQYYNGEERAKGNILERFSAQQFPDLHSELNLSSLELGDSALYFCASSVGQVEETQYFGPGTRLLVL.